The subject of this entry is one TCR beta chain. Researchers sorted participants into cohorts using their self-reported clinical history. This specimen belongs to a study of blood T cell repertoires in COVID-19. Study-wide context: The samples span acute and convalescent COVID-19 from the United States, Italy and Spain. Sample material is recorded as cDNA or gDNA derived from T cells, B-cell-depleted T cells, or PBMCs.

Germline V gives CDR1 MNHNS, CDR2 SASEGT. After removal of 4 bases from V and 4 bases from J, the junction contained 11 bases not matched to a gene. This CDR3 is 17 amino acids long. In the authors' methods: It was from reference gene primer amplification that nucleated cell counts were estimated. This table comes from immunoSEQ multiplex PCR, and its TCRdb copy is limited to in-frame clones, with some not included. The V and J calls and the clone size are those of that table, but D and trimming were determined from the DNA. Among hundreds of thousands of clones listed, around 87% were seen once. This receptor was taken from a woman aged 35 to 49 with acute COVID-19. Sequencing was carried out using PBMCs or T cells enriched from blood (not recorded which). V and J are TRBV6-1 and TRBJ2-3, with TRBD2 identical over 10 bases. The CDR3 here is CASSARGAGGPSDTQYF. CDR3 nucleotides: TGTGCCAGCAGTGCCAGGGGAGCGGGAGGGCCATCAGATACGCAGTATTTT.